The 8 T cell receptor beta chains reported below all come from one sample, sequenced in a study of response to subunit inactivated influenza vaccine. TCRdb passed the RT-PCR reads through MiXCR, listing each CDR3 protein once. The sample has around 790,000 distinct CDR3 sequences, approximately 21% seen once. The input for sequencing was PBMCs from blood, taken roughly 5 days after vaccination. These receptors originate from a man aged 50-60 years who received an inactivated influenza vaccine.

This clonotype was counted between two and nine times. The V gene is TRBV5-1, the J gene TRBJ2-3, with TRBD2 as a possible D gene (5 bases). Looked up from germline, CDR1 is SGHRS and CDR2 is YFSETQ. This CDR3 contains 15 residues. The ends were cut back, 4 bases at V and 4 bases at J, with 16 bases in the middle. CDR3 loop: CASSAFGLGADTQYF. CDR3 DNA sequence: TGCGCCAGCAGCGCATTTGGCCTGGGAGCAGATACGCAGTATTTT.

The sample holds many counts of this clonotype. The chain is built from TRBV12-3 or TRBV12-4 and TRBJ2-5; 9 bases map to TRBD1. The CDR3 extends over 14 amino acids. V trimming: 6 bases; J trimming: 5 bases; junction bases outside the gene matches: 7. The CDR3: CASSPTGGPETQYF. The DNA of the CDR3 is TGTGCCAGCAGCCCGACAGGGGGTCCGGAGACCCAGTACTTC.

The genes are TRBV11-3 and TRBJ2-2; 13 bases line up with TRBD2. The trim removed 5 bases at V and 5 bases at J, leaving 5 bases unmatched. The CDR3 length is 16 residues. Germline V lookup: CDR1 SGHNT, CDR2 YENEEA. CDR3 sequence: CASSLVGLAGTGELFF. In nucleotides, the CDR3 is TGTGCCAGCAGCCTAGTGGGACTAGCGGGGACCGGGGAGCTGTTTTTT.

The chain employs TRBV10-3 and TRBJ2-1, with 7 bases aligning to TRBD2. This CDR3 comprises 14 residues. V dropped 0 bases and J dropped 5; count of bases not matched to a gene: 1. From germline, CDR1 is ENHRY and CDR2 SYGVKD. The CDR3 region has the DNA TGTGCCATCAGTGAGTCTGCGGGAGACAATGAGCAGTTCTTC. Translation: CAISESAGDNEQFF.

The chain links TRBV7-9 to TRBJ2-1, with 12 nucleotides matching TRBD2. This CDR3 region has 16 residues. Per the germline V gene, CDR1 is SEHNR and CDR2 is FQNEAQ (reference sequence). V was clipped by 2 bases and J by 2 bases; unmatched bases: 1. The DNA for the CDR3 is TGTGCCAGCAGCTTATCTAGCGGGGGGGCCTACAATGAGCAGTTCTTC. Protein: CASSLSSGGAYNEQFF.

The chain has TRBV29-1 and TRBJ1-1; the D is unclear. CDR1 and CDR2 (germline): SQVTM, ANQGSEA. The CDR3 has 12 residues. V was cut by 7 bases and J by 3 bases, with 12 bases left in between. DNA of the CDR3: TGCAGCGCCGCAAGATCGGACACTGAAGCTTTCTTT. This translates into CSAARSDTEAFF.

This clonotype came up many times. The rearrangement joins TRBV12-3 or TRBV12-4 to TRBJ1-5; 7 nucleotides agree with TRBD1. Germline trimming cut 5 bases from V and 5 bases from J; bases unmatched to any gene: 3. The CDR3 contains 13 residues. The CDR3 protein is CASSADRDQPQHF. For the CDR3, the DNA is TGTGCCAGCAGTGCCGACAGGGATCAGCCCCAGCATTTT.

This chain uses TRBV12-3 or TRBV12-4 with TRBJ1-3; 8 bases are a match to TRBD1. Trimming at V came to 5 bases and at J to 9 bases, leaving 15 bases not matched to a gene. The CDR3 contains 16 residues. Here the CDR3 DNA reads TGTGCCAGCAGTCATCGACAGGGGAACGGTATAGGCACCATATATTTT. This translates into CASSHRQGNGIGTIYF.